These 17 T cell receptor beta chains share one sample of origin, sequenced in a study of control samples from healthy donors and cancer patients. Sequencing used immunoSEQ multiplex PCR; TCRdb keeps in-frame clones, though not all of them. This sample carries over 100,000 clones, more than 90% of them seen once, and the ten largest clones take approximately 6%. Specimen: blood. The receptors come from a man between 18 and 35 years old in good health.

V gene TRBV5-1 combines with J gene TRBJ1-1; no clear D gene. V was pared by 2 bases and J by 0 bases, with 8 bases between. CDR1 is SGHRS and CDR2 is YFSETQ in the germline V gene. The CDR3 runs to 14 residues. This CDR3 is CASSFDDLNTEAFF. The CDR3 nucleotides read TGCGCCAGCAGCTTTGACGATTTGAACACTGAAGCTTTCTTT.

This chain links TRBV5-4 with TRBJ2-5, with 8 bases aligning to TRBD1. CDR3 length: 14 residues. Looked up from germline, CDR1 is SGHNT and CDR2 is YYREEE (reference sequence). Trimming at V came to 4 bases and at J to 5 bases, leaving 7 bases not matched to a gene. CDR3 amino acids: CASSPDRGGETQYF. The CDR3 DNA follows: TGTGCCAGCAGCCCAGACAGGGGTGGTGAGACCCAGTACTTC. Filled out from reference TRBV5-4 and TRBJ2-5, the complete variable domain reads ETGVTQSPTHLIKTRGQQVTLRCSSQSGHNTVSWYQQALGQGPQFIFQYYREEENGRGNFPPRFSGLQFPNYSSELNVNALELDDSALYLCASSPDRGGETQYFGPGTRLLVL.

V is TRBV13 and J is TRBJ2-7; 10 nucleotides line up with TRBD1. This CDR3 is built from 14 residues. Per the germline V gene, CDR1 is PRHDT and CDR2 is FYEKMQ (reference sequence). Trimming took 4 bases from V and 5 from J; bases not matched to a gene: 5. In DNA, the CDR3 is TGTGCCAGCAGCTCGACTGACAGGGGGCACGAGCAGTACTTC. Residues: CASSSTDRGHEQYF.

V is TRBV3-1 (or the pseudogene TRBV3-2) and J is TRBJ1-4; the match to TRBD1 covers 8 bases. CDR3 length equals 14 residues. V lost 4 bases to trimming and J lost 5 bases; unmatched junction nucleotides: 3. The germline gives CDR1 LGHDT, CDR2 YNNKEL (reference sequence). Here the CDR3 DNA reads TGTGCCAGCAGCCGGAGACAGGGGAATGAAAAACTGTTTTTT. Its protein is CASSRRQGNEKLFF.

The chain carries TRBV2 and TRBJ1-2, with 8 bases matching TRBD1. There are 15 residues in the CDR3. Germline lookup yields CDR1 SNHLY and CDR2 FYNNEI. V shed 2 bases, J shed 7 bases, and the junction held 9 bases outside the gene matches. This chain's CDR3 is CASSELWTGRGGYTF. CDR3 nucleotides: TGTGCCAGCAGTGAATTATGGACAGGGCGGGGTGGCTACACCTTC.

This chain links TRBV30 with TRBJ1-1, with 7 positions matching TRBD1. J gave up 2 bases and V 3 bases, and 9 bases lay outside the gene matches. The CDR3 spans 15 residues. Germline V gene sequence: CDR1 GTSNPN, CDR2 SVGIG (reference sequence). CDR3 in DNA: TGTGCCTGGAGGGCGGGGACAGCCCCCAACACTGAAGCTTTCTTT. Amino acids: CAWRAGTAPNTEAFF.

This sequence joins TRBV6-6 and TRBJ1-2; TRBD1 matches at 10 bases. Looked up from germline, CDR1 is MNHNY and CDR2 is SVGAGI (reference sequence). This CDR3 is built from 16 residues. V lost 10 bases, J lost 5 bases, and 16 bases stayed unmatched. The chain's CDR3 is CATSGDRGREKYGYTF. The CDR3 DNA reads as TGTGCCACCAGCGGCGACAGGGGGCGCGAGAAATATGGCTACACCTTC.

The gene calls are TRBV11-3 and TRBJ2-2; TRBD1 might be the D (6 bases). Per the germline V gene, CDR1 is SGHNT and CDR2 is YENEEA. Trimming cost V 4 bases and J 4 bases, with 10 bases left between them. This CDR3 region has 14 residues. As DNA, the CDR3 is TGTGCCAGCAGCTCTACAGGGACCACCGGGGAGCTGTTTTTT. Translated: CASSSTGTTGELFF.

J is TRBJ2-2 and V is TRBV11-2; no definite D call. Germline V gene sequence: CDR1 SGHAT, CDR2 FQNNGV. The CDR3 contains 16 residues. With 5 bases removed from V and 1 base from J, the gap between germline ends came to 14 bases. CDR3 residues: CASSPVARRNTGELFF. The CDR3 region has the DNA TGTGCCAGCAGCCCAGTGGCGCGGAGGAACACCGGGGAGCTGTTTTTT.

The chain is built from TRBV6-6 and TRBJ1-2; the D gene is possibly TRBD1 (6 bases). CDR1 and CDR2 (germline): MNHNY, SVGAGI (reference sequence). This CDR3 spans 16 amino acids. V lost 7 bases and J 4 bases, leaving 22 bases between the germline ends. The CDR3 DNA reads as TGTGCCAGCACCCCAAGGGGGGTGGGGGGCTTCTATGGCTACACCTTC. It yields the protein CASTPRGVGGFYGYTF.

This clone was seen more than once but under ten times. The chain employs TRBV10-3 and TRBJ2-2; D is undetermined. This CDR3 has 15 residues. CDR1 is ENHRY and CDR2 is SYGVKD in the germline V gene. Trimming cost V 1 base and J 0 bases, with 6 bases left between them. The CDR3 sequence is CAISEFSANTGELFF. CDR3 DNA sequence: TGTGCCATCAGTGAGTTCTCGGCGAACACCGGGGAGCTGTTTTTT.

The rearrangement uses TRBV4-1 and TRBJ2-2, with D uncertain. Germline V gene lookup returns CDR1 MGHRA and CDR2 YSYEKL. CDR3 length: 14 residues. The V gene lost 2 bases and the J gene lost 7 bases, with 11 bases spanning the gap. Here the CDR3 DNA reads TGCGCCAGCAGCCAATATGACGAAGGCGGGGAGCTGTTTTTT. Translating it yields CASSQYDEGGELFF.

This clone was recorded once. This chain links TRBV11-2 with TRBJ2-5; D remains unclear. Germline CDR1 is SGHAT and CDR2 is FQNNGV. V lost 5 bases, J lost 1 base, and 14 bases lay in between. The length of the CDR3 is 15 residues. The CDR3 bases are TGTGCCAGCAGCCCCCCGGGCGGAGTCCAAGAGACCCAGTACTTC. Translation: CASSPPGGVQETQYF.

The V gene is TRBV5-1, the J gene TRBJ2-1, with D perhaps TRBD1 (6 bases). V lost 4 bases and J 9 bases, leaving 17 bases between the germline ends. The CDR3 consists of 14 residues. The V gene's germline CDR1 is SGHRS and CDR2 YFSETQ. The CDR3 sequence is CASSQQTGLGEQFF. CDR3 sequence (DNA): TGCGCCAGCAGCCAACAGACAGGTCTTGGTGAGCAGTTCTTC.

The chain recombines TRBV2 with TRBJ2-3; D is ambiguous. Germline CDR1 reads SNHLY; CDR2 reads FYNNEI. The V end lost 6 bases, the J end lost 2 bases, and 6 bases lay between the germline ends. The CDR3 length is 12 residues. CDR3 protein: CASSVDTDTQYF. CDR3 nucleotide sequence: TGTGCCAGCAGCGTAGACACAGATACGCAGTATTTT.

The chain recombines TRBV5-6 with TRBJ2-2; maybe TRBD2 (7 bases). V was clipped by 4 bases and J by 4 bases, with 23 bases between them. The CDR3 contains 18 residues. Looked up from germline, CDR1 is SGHDT and CDR2 is YYEEEE. The CDR3, as DNA: TGTGCCAGCAGCGCGAGACTAGTGGGGGGGCGTGGCACCGGGGAGCTGTTTTTT. Protein: CASSARLVGGRGTGELFF.

The chain joins TRBV10-3 to TRBJ1-5, with D tentatively TRBD1 (5 bases). Germline CDR1 ENHRY, CDR2 SYGVKD. The CDR3 extends over 17 amino acids. Trimming took 4 bases from V and 2 from J, leaving 18 bases between them. CDR3 nucleotide sequence: TGTGCCATCAGTGGAATCAGGGTGGGACCAGGCAATCAGCCCCAGCATTTT. It specifies CAISGIRVGPGNQPQHF.